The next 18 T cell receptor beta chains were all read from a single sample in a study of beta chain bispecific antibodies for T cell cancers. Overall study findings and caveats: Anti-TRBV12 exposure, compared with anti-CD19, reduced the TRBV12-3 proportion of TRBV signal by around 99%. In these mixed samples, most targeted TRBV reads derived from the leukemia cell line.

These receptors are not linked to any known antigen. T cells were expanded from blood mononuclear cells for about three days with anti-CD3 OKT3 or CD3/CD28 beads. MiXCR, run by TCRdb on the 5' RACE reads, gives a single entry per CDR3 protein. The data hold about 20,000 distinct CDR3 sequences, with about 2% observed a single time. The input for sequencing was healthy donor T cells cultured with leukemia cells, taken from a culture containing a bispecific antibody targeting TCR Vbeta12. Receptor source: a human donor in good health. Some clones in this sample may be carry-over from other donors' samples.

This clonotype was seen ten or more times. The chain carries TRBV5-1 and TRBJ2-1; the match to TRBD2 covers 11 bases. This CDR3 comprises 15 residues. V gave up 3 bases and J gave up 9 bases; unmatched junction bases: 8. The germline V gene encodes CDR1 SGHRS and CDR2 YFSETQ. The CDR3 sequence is CASSSELAGAIEQFF. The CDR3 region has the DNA TGCGCCAGCAGCTCTGAACTAGCGGGGGCAATTGAGCAGTTCTTC.

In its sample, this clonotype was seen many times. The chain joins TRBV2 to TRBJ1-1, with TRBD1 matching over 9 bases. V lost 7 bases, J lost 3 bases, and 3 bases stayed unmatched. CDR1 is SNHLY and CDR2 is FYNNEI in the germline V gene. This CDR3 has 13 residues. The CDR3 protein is CASTRTGDTEAFF. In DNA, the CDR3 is TGTGCCAGCACTAGGACAGGGGACACTGAAGCTTTCTTT.

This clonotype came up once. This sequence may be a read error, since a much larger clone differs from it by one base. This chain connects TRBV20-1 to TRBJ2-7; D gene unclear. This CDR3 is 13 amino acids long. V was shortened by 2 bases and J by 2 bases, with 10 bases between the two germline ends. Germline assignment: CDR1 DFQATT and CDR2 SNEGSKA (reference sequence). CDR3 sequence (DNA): TGCAGTGCTAGATCAGGACCTACCTACGAGCAGTACTTC. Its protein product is CSARSGPTYEQYF.

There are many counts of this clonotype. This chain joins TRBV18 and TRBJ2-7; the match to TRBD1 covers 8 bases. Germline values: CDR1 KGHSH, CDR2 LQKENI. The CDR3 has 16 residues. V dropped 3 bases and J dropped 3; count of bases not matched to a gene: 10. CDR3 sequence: CASSPYSRQGRYEQYF. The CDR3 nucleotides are TGTGCCAGCTCACCTTACTCCAGACAGGGGCGCTACGAGCAGTACTTC.

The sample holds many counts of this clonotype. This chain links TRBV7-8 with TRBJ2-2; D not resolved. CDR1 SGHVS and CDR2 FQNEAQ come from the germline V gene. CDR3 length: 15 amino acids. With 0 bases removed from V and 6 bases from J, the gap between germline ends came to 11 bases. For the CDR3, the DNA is TGTGCCAGCAGCTTAGCTGTCGTGCCGGCCGGGGAGCTGTTTTTT. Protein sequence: CASSLAVVPAGELFF.

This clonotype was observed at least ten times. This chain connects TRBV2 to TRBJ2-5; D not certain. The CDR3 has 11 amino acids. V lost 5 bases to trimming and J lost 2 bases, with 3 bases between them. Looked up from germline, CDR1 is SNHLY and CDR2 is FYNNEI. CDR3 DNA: TGTGCCAGCAGTCCTCAAGAGACCCAGTACTTC. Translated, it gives CASSPQETQYF.

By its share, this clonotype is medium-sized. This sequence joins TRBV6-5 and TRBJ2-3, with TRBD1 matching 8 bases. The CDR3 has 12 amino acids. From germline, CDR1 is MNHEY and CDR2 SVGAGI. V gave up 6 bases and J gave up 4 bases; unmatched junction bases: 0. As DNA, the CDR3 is TGTGCCAGCAGGACAGGGGCAGATACGCAGTATTTT. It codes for CASRTGADTQYF.

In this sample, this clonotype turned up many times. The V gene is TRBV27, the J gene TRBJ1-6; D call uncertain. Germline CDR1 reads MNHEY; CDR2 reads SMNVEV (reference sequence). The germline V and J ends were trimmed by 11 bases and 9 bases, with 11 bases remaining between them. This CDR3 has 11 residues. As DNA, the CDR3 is TGTGCCTTTTTTGCGTTTTCACCCCTCCACTTT. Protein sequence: CAFFAFSPLHF.

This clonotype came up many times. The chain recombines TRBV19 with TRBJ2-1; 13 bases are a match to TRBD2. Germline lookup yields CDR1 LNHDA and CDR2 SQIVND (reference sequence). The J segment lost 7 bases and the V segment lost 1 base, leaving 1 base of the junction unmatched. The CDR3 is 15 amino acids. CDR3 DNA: TGTGCCAGTAGTATAGGACTAGCGGGGGGAAATGAGCAGTTCTTC. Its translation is CASSIGLAGGNEQFF.

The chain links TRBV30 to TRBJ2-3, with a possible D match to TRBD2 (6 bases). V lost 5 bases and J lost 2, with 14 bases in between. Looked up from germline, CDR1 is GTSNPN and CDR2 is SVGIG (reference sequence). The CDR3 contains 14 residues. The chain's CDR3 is CAWSPGLNTDTQYF. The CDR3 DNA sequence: TGTGCCTGGTCGCCGGGACTGAACACAGATACGCAGTATTTT.

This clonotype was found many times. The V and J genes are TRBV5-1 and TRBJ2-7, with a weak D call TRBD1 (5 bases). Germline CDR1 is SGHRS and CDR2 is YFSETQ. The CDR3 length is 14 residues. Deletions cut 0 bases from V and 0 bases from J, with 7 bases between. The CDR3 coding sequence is TGCGCCAGCAGCTTGGACAGGAACTCCTACGAGCAGTACTTC. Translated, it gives CASSLDRNSYEQYF.

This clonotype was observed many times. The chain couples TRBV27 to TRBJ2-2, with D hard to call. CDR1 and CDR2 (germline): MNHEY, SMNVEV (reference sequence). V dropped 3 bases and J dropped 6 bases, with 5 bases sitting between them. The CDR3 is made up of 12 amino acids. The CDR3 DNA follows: TGTGCCAGCAGTTTCTTGCCCGGGGAGCTGTTTTTT. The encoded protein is CASSFLPGELFF.

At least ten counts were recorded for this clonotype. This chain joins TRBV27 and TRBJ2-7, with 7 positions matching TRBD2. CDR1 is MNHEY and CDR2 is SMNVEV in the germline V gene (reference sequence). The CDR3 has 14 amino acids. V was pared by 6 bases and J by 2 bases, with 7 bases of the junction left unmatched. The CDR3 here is CASSASGGPYEQYF. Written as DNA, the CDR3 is TGTGCCAGCAGCGCCTCGGGGGGACCCTACGAGCAGTACTTC.

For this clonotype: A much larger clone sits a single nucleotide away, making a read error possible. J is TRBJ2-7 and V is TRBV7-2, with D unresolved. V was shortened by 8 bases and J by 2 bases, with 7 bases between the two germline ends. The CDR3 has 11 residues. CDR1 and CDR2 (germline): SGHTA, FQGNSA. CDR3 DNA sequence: TGTGCCAGCGCACAGACCTACGAGCAGTACTTC. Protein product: CASAQTYEQYF. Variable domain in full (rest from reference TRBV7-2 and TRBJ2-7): GAGVSQSPSNKVTEKGKDVELRCDPISGHTALYWYRQSLGQGLEFLIYFQGNSAPDKSGLPSDRFSAERTGGSVSTLTIQRTQQEDSAVYLCASAQTYEQYFGPGTRLTVT.

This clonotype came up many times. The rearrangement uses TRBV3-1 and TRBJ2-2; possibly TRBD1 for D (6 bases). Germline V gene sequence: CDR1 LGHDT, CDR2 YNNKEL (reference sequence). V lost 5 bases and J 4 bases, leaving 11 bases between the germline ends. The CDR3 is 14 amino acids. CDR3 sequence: CASSGEGGTGELFF. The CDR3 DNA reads TGTGCCAGCAGCGGCGAAGGGGGCACCGGGGAGCTGTTTTTT.

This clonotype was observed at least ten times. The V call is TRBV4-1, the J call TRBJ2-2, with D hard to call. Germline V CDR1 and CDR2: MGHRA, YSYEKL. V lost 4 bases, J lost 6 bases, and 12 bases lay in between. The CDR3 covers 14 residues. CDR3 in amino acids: CASSPSGWAGELFF. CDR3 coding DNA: TGCGCCAGCAGCCCGTCCGGGTGGGCCGGGGAGCTGTTTTTT.

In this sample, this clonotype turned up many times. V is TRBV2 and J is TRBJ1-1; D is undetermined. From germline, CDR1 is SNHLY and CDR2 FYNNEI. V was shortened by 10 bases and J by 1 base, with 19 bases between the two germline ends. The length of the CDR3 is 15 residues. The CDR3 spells CAINLGVLGNTEAFF. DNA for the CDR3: TGTGCCATTAACCTTGGGGTCCTAGGGAACACTGAAGCTTTCTTT.

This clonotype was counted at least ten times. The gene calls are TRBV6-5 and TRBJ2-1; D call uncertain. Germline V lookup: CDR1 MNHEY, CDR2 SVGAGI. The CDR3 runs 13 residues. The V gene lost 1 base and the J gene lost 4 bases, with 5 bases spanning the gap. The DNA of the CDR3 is TGTGCCAGCAGTTACTACAGATACAATGAGCAGTTCTTC. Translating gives CASSYYRYNEQFF.